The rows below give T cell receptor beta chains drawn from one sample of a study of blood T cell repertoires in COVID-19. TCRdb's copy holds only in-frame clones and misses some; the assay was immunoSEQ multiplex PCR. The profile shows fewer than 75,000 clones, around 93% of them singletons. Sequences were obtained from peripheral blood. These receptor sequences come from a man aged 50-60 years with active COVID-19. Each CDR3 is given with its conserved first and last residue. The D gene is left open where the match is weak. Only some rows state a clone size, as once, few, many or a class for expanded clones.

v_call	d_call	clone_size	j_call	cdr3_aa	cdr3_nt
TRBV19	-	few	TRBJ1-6	CASSIRTDNSPLHF	TGTGCCAGTAGTATTCGTACAGATAATTCACCCCTCCACTTT
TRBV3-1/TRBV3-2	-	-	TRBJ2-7	CASSQVGGGTYEQYF	TGTGCCAGCAGCCAGGTTGGGGGGGGCACCTACGAGCAGTACTTC
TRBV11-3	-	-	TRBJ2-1	CASSEGLFSYNEQFF	TGTGCCAGCAGCGAAGGACTATTCTCCTACAATGAGCAGTTCTTC
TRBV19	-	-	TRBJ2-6	CASSKPGQLISTLSGANVLTF	TGTGCCAGTAGTAAGCCGGGACAATTAATATCTACCCTCTCTGGGGCCAACGTCCTGACTTTC
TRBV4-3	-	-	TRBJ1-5	CASSQSTGSNQPQHF	TGCGCCAGCAGCCAATCGACAGGATCCAATCAGCCCCAGCATTTT
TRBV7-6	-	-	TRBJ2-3	CASSLRYARIDTQYF	TGTGCCAGCAGCCTACGGTATGCTCGTATAGATACGCAGTATTTT
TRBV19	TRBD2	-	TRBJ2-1	CASSIGAGAGYNEQFF	TGTGCCAGTAGTATAGGGGCGGGAGCAGGCTACAATGAGCAGTTCTTC
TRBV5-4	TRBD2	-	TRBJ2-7	CASSSGLAGPYEQYF	TGTGCCAGCAGCTCCGGACTAGCGGGGCCCTACGAGCAGTACTTC
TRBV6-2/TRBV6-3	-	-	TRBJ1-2	CASSSSAHGYTF	TGTGCCAGCAGTTCGTCAGCGCATGGCTACACCTTC
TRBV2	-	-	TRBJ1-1	CASGRGPEAFF	TGTGCCAGCGGGAGGGGCCCTGAAGCTTTCTTT
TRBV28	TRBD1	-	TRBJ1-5	CASAGTGGLKPQHF	TGTGCCTCGGCCGGGACAGGGGGTTTGAAGCCCCAGCATTTT